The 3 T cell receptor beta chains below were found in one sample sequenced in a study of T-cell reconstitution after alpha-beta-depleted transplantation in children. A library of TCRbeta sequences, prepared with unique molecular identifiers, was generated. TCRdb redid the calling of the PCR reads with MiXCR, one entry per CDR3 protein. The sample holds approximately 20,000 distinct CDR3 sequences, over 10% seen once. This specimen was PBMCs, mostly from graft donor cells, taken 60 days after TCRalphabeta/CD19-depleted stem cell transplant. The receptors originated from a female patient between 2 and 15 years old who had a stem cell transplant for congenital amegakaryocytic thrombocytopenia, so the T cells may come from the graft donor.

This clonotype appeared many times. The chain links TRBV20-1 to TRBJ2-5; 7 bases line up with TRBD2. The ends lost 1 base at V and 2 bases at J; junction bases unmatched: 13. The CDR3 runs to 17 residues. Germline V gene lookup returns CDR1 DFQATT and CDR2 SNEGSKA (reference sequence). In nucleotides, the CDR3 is TGCAGTGCTAGAGGTCAGACTAGCATATTTCTACAAGAGACCCAGTACTTC. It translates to CSARGQTSIFLQETQYF.

The CDR3 DNA reads TGTGCCAGCAGCCCCCAGGGACAGCACACCGGGGAGCTGTTTTTT. It codes for CASSPQGQHTGELFF. The V and J genes are TRBV11-3 and TRBJ2-2; TRBD1 agrees at 7 bases. The ends lost 5 bases at V and 3 bases at J; junction bases unmatched: 6. CDR1 is SGHNT, CDR2 YENEEA, per germline. CDR3 length: 15 residues.

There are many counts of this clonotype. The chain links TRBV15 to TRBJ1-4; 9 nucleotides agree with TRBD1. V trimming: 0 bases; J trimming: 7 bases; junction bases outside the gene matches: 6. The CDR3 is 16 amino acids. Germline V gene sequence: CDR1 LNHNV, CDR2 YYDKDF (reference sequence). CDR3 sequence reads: CATSRDRGTGFEKLFF. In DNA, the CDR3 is TGTGCCACCAGCAGAGATCGGGGGACAGGGTTTGAAAAACTGTTTTTT.